These 26 T cell receptor beta chains came from one sample sequenced in a study of naive and memory T cell subsets. Study results and limitations: A few larger clonotypes appeared in naive repertoires, especially CD8, possibly memory cells re-expressing CD45RA.

Both TRBC1 and TRBC2 were covered by a beta constant-region primer of two equimolar oligonucleotides. The ligated cDNA underwent four PCR rounds using SP2 and nested alpha and beta constant-region primers. TCRdb analysed the UMI-ligation and nested PCR reads with MiXCR anew, one entry per CDR3 protein. The data contain over 110,000 distinct CDR3 sequences, 15% to 25% of them singletons. Antigens for these TCRs are unknown. The sequenced sample was naive CD8+ T cells from blood. The receptors stem from a human donor in good health.

CDR3 DNA sequence: TGTGCCAGCAGTTACTCACGGGAGGGCGGGAATGAGCAGTTCTTC. Residues: CASSYSREGGNEQFF. The chain carries TRBV6-2 or TRBV6-3 and TRBJ2-1; 8 bases align to TRBD2. The ends lost 0 bases at V and 7 bases at J; junction bases unmatched: 5. Germline V gene lookup returns CDR1 MNHEY and CDR2 SVGEGT. The CDR3 contains 15 residues.

Many counts were recorded for this clonotype. The V and J genes are TRBV3-1 and TRBJ2-7; D call uncertain. The CDR3 covers 13 residues. Looked up from germline, CDR1 is LGHDT and CDR2 is YNNKEL (reference sequence). The V and J ends lost 3 bases and 2 bases respectively, with 8 bases between them. The CDR3 is CASSHGRAYEQYF. The CDR3 DNA reads as TGTGCCAGCAGCCACGGCCGCGCCTACGAGCAGTACTTC.

In its sample, this clonotype was seen a few times. V gene TRBV14 combines with J gene TRBJ2-1; tentatively, D is TRBD2 (7 bases). This CDR3 contains 17 residues. In germline, CDR1 is SGHDN, CDR2 FVKESK. Deletions cut 0 bases from V and 12 bases from J, with 24 bases between. The CDR3 DNA follows: TGTGCCAGCAGCCAAGATTCCCCGGCGGGGGCCTCTCAGCGGCAGTTCTTC. Its protein product is CASSQDSPAGASQRQFF.

This rearrangement joins TRBV12-3 or TRBV12-4 to TRBJ2-1; D is unclear. V lost 3 bases, J lost 8 bases, and 17 bases lay in between. The CDR3 is 15 residues long. The CDR3 region is CASSFGWAEWDEQFF. Written as DNA, the CDR3 is TGTGCCAGCAGTTTCGGTTGGGCCGAGTGGGATGAGCAGTTCTTC.

This clonotype was seen more than once but under ten times. The chain has TRBV27 and TRBJ2-6; D might be TRBD1 (5 bases). The ends were cut back, 2 bases at V and 4 bases at J, with 21 bases in the middle. This CDR3 region has 19 residues. In germline, CDR1 is MNHEY, CDR2 SMNVEV (reference sequence). CDR3 residues: CASSLGTGSALLGANVLTF. In nucleotides, the CDR3 is TGTGCCAGCAGTTTAGGCACAGGATCCGCCCTTCTGGGGGCCAACGTCCTGACTTTC.

This clonotype was seen at least ten times. V is TRBV29-1 and J is TRBJ2-7, with TRBD2 identical over 12 bases. V shed 7 bases and J 5 bases; nucleotides not matched to a gene: 12. The CDR3 totals 15 residues. The V gene's germline CDR1 is SQVTM and CDR2 ANQGSEA. CDR3 sequence reads: CSAYTLLAGGDEQYF. The CDR3 DNA reads TGCAGCGCCTACACCCTACTAGCGGGAGGTGACGAGCAGTACTTC.

This clonotype was seen more than once but under ten times. The chain carries TRBV5-1 and TRBJ2-7; the match to TRBD2 covers 11 bases. V lost 4 bases to trimming and J lost 7 bases; unmatched junction nucleotides: 13. The CDR3 spans 16 residues. Germline V gene data show CDR1 as SGHRS and CDR2 as YFSETQ. CDR3: CASSPWTSGSGSEQYF. The DNA of the CDR3 is TGCGCCAGCAGCCCCTGGACTAGCGGGTCTGGGTCGGAGCAGTACTTC.

This clonotype was found a few times. The chain combines TRBV5-4 with TRBJ2-2, with 8 bases aligning to TRBD1. The CDR3 is 17 amino acids. After removal of 0 bases from V and 1 base from J, the junction contained 5 bases not matched to a gene. Germline V gene data show CDR1 as SGHNT and CDR2 as YYREEE (reference sequence). The CDR3: CASSLASGTGNTGELFF. The CDR3, as DNA: TGTGCCAGCAGCTTGGCCTCGGGGACAGGGAACACCGGGGAGCTGTTTTTT.

The V and J genes are TRBV29-1 and TRBJ1-1; D is perhaps TRBD1 (5 bases). Trimming pared 4 bases from V and 0 bases from J, leaving 9 bases between. The CDR3 is made up of 13 amino acids. CDR1 is SQVTM, CDR2 ANQGSEA, per germline. The chain's CDR3 is CSVVQGMNTEAFF. CDR3 nucleotides: TGCAGCGTTGTGCAGGGTATGAACACTGAAGCTTTCTTT.

This clonotype has more than one count but fewer than ten. For the CDR3, the DNA is TGCGCCAGCAGCGACACAGAACTCAATCAGCCCCAGCATTTT. It translates to CASSDTELNQPQHF. The chain combines TRBV4-1 with TRBJ1-5; D unclear. The CDR3 totals 14 residues. Deletions cut 5 bases from V and 3 bases from J, with 11 bases between. Germline V gene data show CDR1 as MGHRA and CDR2 as YSYEKL.

This chain joins TRBV4-1 and TRBJ2-3; 8 bases match TRBD1. This CDR3 is built from 15 residues. The germline gives CDR1 MGHRA, CDR2 YSYEKL. The V segment lost 4 bases and the J segment 0 bases; nucleotides outside the gene matches: 3. The DNA for the CDR3 is TGCGCCAGCAGCCCGAACAGGGGGAGCACAGATACGCAGTATTTT. It encodes CASSPNRGSTDTQYF.

This clonotype turned up a few times. The chain recombines TRBV6-5 with TRBJ1-1; unclear D gene. Trimming removed 2 bases at V and 3 bases at J, with 7 bases between. This CDR3 spans 13 amino acids. CDR1 and CDR2 (germline): MNHEY, SVGAGI. The CDR3 protein is CASSYELDTEAFF. The CDR3 nucleotides read TGTGCCAGCAGTTACGAGCTGGACACTGAAGCTTTCTTT.

This clonotype has only a few counts. The chain is built from TRBV3-1 and TRBJ2-7; 9 bases line up with TRBD1. V was pared by 1 base and J by 3 bases, with 4 bases of the junction left unmatched. This CDR3 is built from 15 residues. Germline loops: CDR1 LGHDT, CDR2 YNNKEL (reference sequence). The CDR3, as DNA: TGTGCCAGCAGCCAAGGCTGGGACAGGGACTACGAGCAGTACTTC. This translates into CASSQGWDRDYEQYF.

In this sample, this clonotype turned up many times. This sequence joins TRBV6-5 and TRBJ2-7; D remains unclear. There are 15 residues in the CDR3. The germline gives CDR1 MNHEY, CDR2 SVGAGI. The germline V and J ends were trimmed by 6 bases and 5 bases, with 20 bases remaining between them. The chain's CDR3 is CASSRRASLVDEQYF. CDR3 DNA sequence: TGTGCCAGCAGCAGACGTGCATCTCTTGTGGACGAGCAGTACTTC.

This clonotype has just a few counts. The chain is built from TRBV11-2 and TRBJ1-6; no clear D. The CDR3 covers 15 residues. Per the germline V gene, CDR1 is SGHAT and CDR2 is FQNNGV. With 0 bases removed from V and 5 bases from J, the gap between germline ends came to 8 bases. This CDR3 is CASSLETQDNSPLHF. The CDR3 DNA sequence: TGTGCCAGCAGCTTAGAGACACAAGATAATTCACCCCTCCACTTT.

V and J are TRBV6-5 and TRBJ2-5, with D unclear. Trimming took 8 bases from V and 2 from J, leaving 9 bases between them. The CDR3 is 12 residues long. Germline-derived CDR1 and CDR2 are MNHEY and SVGAGI. DNA for the CDR3: TGTGCCAGCTCTCGCTCTCAAGAGACCCAGTACTTC. This gives the protein CASSRSQETQYF.

This clonotype was seen a handful of times. The chain has TRBV20-1 and TRBJ2-1, with 8 bases matching TRBD2. The CDR3 consists of 14 residues. V dropped 3 bases and J dropped 4; count of bases not matched to a gene: 5. Germline CDR1 reads DFQATT; CDR2 reads SNEGSKA (reference sequence). The chain's CDR3 is CSARGSGVYNEQFF. The DNA of the CDR3 is TGCAGTGCTAGGGGTAGCGGGGTTTACAATGAGCAGTTCTTC.

This clonotype was seen a few times. The chain has TRBV5-1 and TRBJ1-1; D gene ambiguous. This CDR3 region has 12 residues. V lost 5 bases and J lost 2, with 7 bases in between. Germline-derived CDR1 and CDR2 are SGHRS and YFSETQ. The CDR3 spells CASRVSNTEAFF. The CDR3 DNA is TGCGCCAGCAGAGTCAGCAACACTGAAGCTTTCTTT.

V gene TRBV4-1 combines with J gene TRBJ2-2; the D gene is possibly TRBD2 (5 bases). V was pared by 1 base and J by 2 bases, with 14 bases between. This CDR3 spans 17 amino acids. The germline V gene has CDR1 MGHRA and CDR2 YSYEKL. The CDR3 here is CASSQGLTGSNTGELFF. CDR3 bases: TGCGCCAGCAGCCAAGGTCTGACGGGAAGCAACACCGGGGAGCTGTTTTTT.

This clonotype was counted a few times. The gene calls are TRBV7-8 and TRBJ2-3, with 14 bases lining up with TRBD2. The CDR3 is made up of 15 amino acids. V was clipped by 5 bases and J by 5 bases; unmatched bases: 3. Per germline, CDR1 SGHVS and CDR2 FQNEAQ. CDR3 DNA sequence: TGTGCCAGCAGCCTGACTAGCGGGAGGGGAGATACGCAGTATTTT. Translating gives CASSLTSGRGDTQYF. The full variable domain, rest sourced from reference TRBV7-8 and TRBJ2-3, is GAGVSQSPRYKVAKRGQDVALRCDPISGHVSLFWYQQALGQGPEFLTYFQNEAQLDKSGLPSDRFFAERPEGSVSTLKIQRTQQEDSAVYLCASSLTSGRGDTQYFGPGTRLTVL.

The chain carries TRBV6-1 and TRBJ2-1, with D possibly being TRBD1 (5 bases). V lost 4 bases and J 8 bases, leaving 12 bases between the germline ends. Looked up from germline, CDR1 is MNHNS and CDR2 is SASEGT. CDR3 length equals 13 residues. The DNA for the CDR3 is TGTGCCAGCAGTGTATCCAGGGTCCATGAGCAGTTCTTC. It yields the protein CASSVSRVHEQFF.

This clonotype occurred many times. The genes are TRBV5-1 and TRBJ2-3; tentatively, D is TRBD2 (6 bases). Germline-derived CDR1 and CDR2 are SGHRS and YFSETQ. With 0 bases removed from V and 5 bases from J, the gap between germline ends came to 10 bases. This CDR3 has 14 residues. The CDR3 sequence is CASSLETAGDTQYF. Here the CDR3 DNA reads TGCGCCAGCAGCTTGGAGACAGCGGGAGATACGCAGTATTTT.

The chain has TRBV29-1 and TRBJ2-7, with 10 positions matching TRBD1. There are 13 residues in the CDR3. Trimming took 7 bases from V and 5 from J; bases not matched to a gene: 8. In germline, CDR1 is SQVTM, CDR2 ANQGSEA. Here the CDR3 DNA reads TGCAGCGCACGCCCGGGACAGGGGAACGAGCAGTACTTC. Residues: CSARPGQGNEQYF.

The genes are TRBV6-6 and TRBJ2-5; a possible D gene is TRBD2 (6 bases). This CDR3 has 15 amino acids. The germline V gene has CDR1 MNHNY and CDR2 SVGAGI (reference sequence). V shed 4 bases and J shed 2 bases, with 14 bases lying between them. CDR3 protein: CASSSYKGTQETQYF. The CDR3 DNA follows: TGTGCCAGCAGTTCGTACAAGGGGACTCAAGAGACCCAGTACTTC.

In this sample, this clonotype turned up a few times. The chain recombines TRBV3-1 with TRBJ1-2, with D unresolved. Germline CDR1 LGHDT, CDR2 YNNKEL (reference sequence). V shed 1 base and J shed 0 bases, with 9 bases lying between them. CDR3 size: 15 residues. The CDR3 sequence: CASSQVAFSNYGYTF. DNA of the CDR3: TGTGCCAGCAGCCAAGTGGCGTTTTCTAACTATGGCTACACCTTC.

The V call is TRBV25-1, the J call TRBJ2-1; 10 nucleotides line up with TRBD1. Germline CDR1 and CDR2: MGHDK and SYGVNS. The V segment lost 5 bases and the J segment 3 bases; nucleotides outside the gene matches: 7. The CDR3 runs 16 residues. The CDR3 DNA sequence: TGTGCCAGCAGTTCACCGGGACAGGGGATCTACAATGAGCAGTTCTTC. Translating it yields CASSSPGQGIYNEQFF.